Detailed here is one TCR beta chain. Its antigen remains unknown. The CDR3 length is 15 residues. Trimming cost V 5 bases and J 0 bases, with 12 bases left between them. The germline CDR1 and CDR2 sequences are SGHAT and FQNNGV. Libraries were prepared by immunoSEQ multiplex PCR; TCRdb keeps only in-frame clonotypes and omits some of them. This sample carries over 400,000 clones, more than 95% of them seen once, and the ten largest clones take about 0.06%. The data were obtained in a study of shared clonotypes between healthy human individuals. Study observations and caveats: Larger richness was generally estimated for naive than memory subsets.

Sequencing used naive CD4+ T cells sorted from blood. Specified subset: CD45RA+ positively selected. The rearrangement uses TRBV11-2 and TRBJ2-3; no firm D call. The TCR comes from a woman aged 30 to 39 in good health. The CDR3 reads CASSIDGTSTDTQYF. CDR3 nucleotide sequence: TGTGCCAGCAGCATCGACGGCACTAGCACAGATACGCAGTATTTT.